This is a list of T cell receptor beta chains from one sample in a study of blood T cell repertoires in COVID-19. Sequencing used immunoSEQ multiplex PCR; TCRdb keeps in-frame clones, though not all of them. The sample carries about 210,000 clones, more than 75% recorded once. Material for sequencing was peripheral blood. All receptors derive from a middle-aged woman with acute or convalescent COVID-19. The CDR3 runs from the conserved cysteine through the conserved F or W.

>TRBJ2-2|TRBV6-5
CATRLAGPNTGELFF
>TRBJ2-7|TRBV29-1
CSVETGDEQYF
>TRBJ1-3|TRBV4-2
CASSRSTDPSGNTIYF
>TRBJ2-1|TRBV18
CASSGYRDRDYNEQFF
>TRBJ2-1|TRBV5-5
CASRDRVYNEQFF
>TRBJ2-3|TRBV29-1
CSVDGSGRGDTQYF
>TRBJ1-1|TRBV6-1
CASSEALGHMNTEAFF
>TRBJ1-5|TRBV7-9
CASSLGTGGNQPQHF
>TRBJ2-7|TRBV4-1
CASSQATPKAGRPSYEQYF
>TRBJ2-3|TRBV5-1
CASSSRGADTDTQYF
>TRBJ2-1|TRBV27
CASSFRGGEYKTEQFF
>TRBJ1-2|TRBV30
CASQFRGGGYTF
>TRBJ2-1|TRBV2
CASSVRGAAYNEQFF
>TRBJ2-7|TRBV5-1
CASSPEVSLSYEQYF
>TRBJ1-1|TRBV27
CASSLGGFTEAFF
>TRBJ1-1|TRBV29-1
CSVEAGGNTEAFF
>TRBJ1-1|TRBV5-1
CASSLGSYGTEAFF
>TRBJ2-2|TRBV6-5
CASWRGGLNTGELFF
>TRBJ2-3|TRBV5-1
CASSLAGGATTDTQYF
>TRBJ2-3|TRBV24-1
CATGLAGEHTQYF
>TRBJ2-7|TRBV11-2
CASSLMLAGGLYEQYF
>TRBJ2-1|TRBV10-3
CAITAPGLAGVNEQFF
>TRBJ2-1|TRBV7-9
CASSFGLDEQFF
>TRBJ2-7|TRBV7-6
CASSPPFLGGEPEQYF
>TRBJ2-2|TRBV16
CASSQSTGGWNTGELFF
>TRBJ2-7|TRBV11-3
CASSLQTDYEQYF
>TRBJ1-1|TRBV30
CAWSARQGWAFF
>TRBJ1-1|TRBV2
CASSELRPREGEAFF
>TRBJ2-5|TRBV4-3
CASSRGGRQETQYF
>TRBJ2-4|TRBV6-4
CASSGIRGPLAKNIQYF
>TRBJ2-5|TRBV10-3
CATGPGEGPETQYF
>TRBJ2-1|TRBV5-1
CASSLGPAGANEQFF
>TRBJ2-3|TRBV9
CASSGDSGPPLDTQYF
>TRBJ1-1|TRBV19
CASSIGAGSLTAFF
>TRBJ2-3|TRBV10-1
CASSMTSGGGTDTQYF
>TRBJ2-7|TRBV27
CASKTSGVNYEQYF
>TRBJ1-4|TRBV25-1
CASSDYRGRSEKLFF
>TRBJ2-3|TRBV7-6
CASSPHADTQYF
>TRBJ1-6|TRBV9
CASSVDISSYNSPLHF
>TRBJ2-4|TRBV11-3
CASSLEWGRTGGSGNIQYF
>TRBJ1-1|TRBV9
CASSVGQGETEAFF
>TRBJ2-4|TRBV7-9
CASSSSSGSPWTAKNIQYF
>TRBJ2-7|TRBV27
CASSGCEQYF
>TRBJ1-5|TRBV6-2/TRBV6-3
CASSYSRQGDQPQHF
>TRBJ1-2|TRBV19
CASSKPPGQGVNYGYTF
>TRBJ2-5|TRBV2
CASSEWGTGETQYF
>TRBJ2-1|TRBV2
CASRRGTSGEQFF
>TRBJ2-7|TRBV12-5
CASGLSETRRDEQYF
>TRBJ1-3|TRBV5-6
CASSLEGVGNTIYF
>TRBJ2-7|TRBV25-1
CASSRTGGTPYEQYF
>TRBJ2-7|TRBV5-1
CASSLVGASGSYEQYF
>TRBJ1-1|TRBV10-3
CAIRKGLGTEAFF
>TRBJ1-2|TRBV20-1
CSASGGGGYTF
>TRBJ2-7|TRBV2
CASSELGQGWRYEQYF